One T cell receptor beta chain is described in this entry. These data are taken from a study of blood T cell repertoires in COVID-19. This CDR3 has 14 residues. Unmatched junction bases numbered 9, after V lost 3 bases and J lost 7 bases. In germline, CDR1 is MNHNY, CDR2 SVGAGI (reference sequence). The data were produced by immunoSEQ multiplex PCR, yet TCRdb's version contains in-frame clones alone and is incomplete. The table lists hundreds of thousands of clones, under 90% of them singletons. Sample: PBMCs or T cells enriched from blood (not recorded which). The sequence was obtained from a man between 40 and 49 years old who had recovered from COVID-19. The chain uses TRBV6-6 and TRBJ2-7, with 7 bases fitting TRBD2. The CDR3 loop is CASSYKAGLEEQYF. CDR3 bases: TGTGCCAGCAGTTATAAAGCGGGACTGGAAGAGCAGTACTTC.